This T cell receptor (beta chain) originates from a study of T cell responses to AZD1222 COVID-19 vaccine. The study's findings and limits: Two AZD1222 administrations were followed by greater Spike-specific TCR breadth and depth.

Worth noting for this clone: Its specificity is unknown.

Data came from immunoSEQ multiplex PCR; TCRdb stores just in-frame clones and leaves some out. The table has some 100,000 clones, approximately 93% seen once. Sequenced material: peripheral blood, taken on day 0 of AZD1222 vaccination. The receptor was derived from an adult in good health.

CDR3: CASSSDRGYSNQPQHF. CDR3 sequence (DNA): TGTGCCAGCAGCTCGGACAGGGGTTATAGCAATCAGCCCCAGCATTTT. The V call is TRBV28, the J call TRBJ1-5; 9 bases are a match to TRBD1. Germline CDR1 is MDHEN and CDR2 is SYDVKM. This CDR3 is 16 amino acids long. The junction had 6 bases not matched to a gene; V was cut back by 6 bases and J by 0 bases. Variable domain in full (rest from reference TRBV28 and TRBJ1-5): DVKVTQSSRYLVKRTGEKVFLECVQDMDHENMFWYRQDPGLGLRLIYFSYDVKMKEKGDIPEGYSVSREKKERFSLILESASTNQTSMYLCASSSDRGYSNQPQHFGDGTRLSIL.